This is a list of T cell receptor beta chains from one sample in a study of T cell responses to AZD1222 COVID-19 vaccine. The protocol was immunoSEQ multiplex PCR, while the TCRdb copy is restricted to in-frame clones and leaves out a portion. The sample lists around 53,000 clones; about 86% were seen once. Specimen: peripheral blood, collected 28 days after the second AZD1222 dose. These receptors came from an adult who received the AZD1222 COVID-19 vaccine. The CDR3 runs from the conserved cysteine through the conserved F or W. The D gene is left open where the match is weak. Part of the rows lack a size; the others show once, few, many or a class for expanded clones.

V: TRBV9; J: TRBJ2-2; D: -; size: -; CDR3: CASSPQGGPNTGELFF; DNA: TGTGCCAGCAGCCCTCAAGGCGGTCCGAACACCGGGGAGCTGTTTTTT
V: TRBV6-5; J: TRBJ2-1; D: -; size: -; CDR3: CASSYSGGSYNEQFF; DNA: TGTGCCAGCAGTTACTCGGGAGGTAGCTACAATGAGCAGTTCTTC
V: TRBV29-1; J: TRBJ1-3; D: -; size: -; CDR3: CSAEVSGGNTIYF; DNA: TGCAGCGCCGAAGTGTCAGGCGGAAACACCATATATTTT
V: TRBV9; J: TRBJ1-1; D: -; size: few; CDR3: CASSARRPQVNMNTEAFF; DNA: TGTGCCAGCAGCGCCCGAAGGCCACAGGTTAACATGAACACTGAAGCTTTCTTT
V: TRBV11-2; J: TRBJ2-7; D: TRBD2; size: -; CDR3: CASSLQGLEYEQYF; DNA: TGTGCCAGCAGCTTGCAGGGACTAGAATACGAGCAGTACTTC
V: TRBV2; J: TRBJ1-3; D: -; size: -; CDR3: CASSEGQSSGNTIYF; DNA: TGTGCCAGCAGTGAGGGGCAGAGCTCTGGAAACACCATATATTTT
V: TRBV7-9; J: TRBJ2-1; D: TRBD2; size: -; CDR3: CASSLGLAGGEQFF; DNA: TGTGCCAGCAGCCTGGGACTAGCGGGAGGTGAGCAGTTCTTC
V: TRBV9; J: TRBJ2-5; D: -; size: once; CDR3: CASSVTEETQYF; DNA: TGTGCCAGCAGCGTAACGGAGGAGACCCAGTACTTC
V: TRBV11-2; J: TRBJ2-7; D: -; size: -; CDR3: CASSLAEFEQYF; DNA: TGTGCCAGCAGCTTAGCCGAATTCGAGCAGTACTTC
V: TRBV12-3/TRBV12-4; J: TRBJ1-5; D: -; size: -; CDR3: CASSFFENQPQHF; DNA: TGTGCCAGCAGTTTCTTCGAGAATCAGCCCCAGCATTTT
V: TRBV5-1; J: TRBJ2-2; D: -; size: -; CDR3: CASSLGVLYTGELFF; DNA: TGCGCCAGCAGCTTGGGGGTACTGTACACCGGGGAGCTGTTTTTT
V: TRBV28; J: TRBJ2-6; D: -; size: -; CDR3: CASSPRGISSGANVLTF; DNA: TGTGCCAGCAGTCCAAGGGGCATCTCTTCAGGGGCCAACGTCCTGACTTTC
V: TRBV19; J: TRBJ2-2; D: -; size: -; CDR3: CALASPAGELFF; DNA: TGTGCTCTGGCTAGTCCGGCCGGGGAGCTGTTTTTT
V: TRBV5-1; J: TRBJ1-2; D: -; size: -; CDR3: CASSPVQGYYGYTF; DNA: TGCGCCAGCAGCCCGGTACAGGGATACTATGGCTACACCTTC
V: TRBV9; J: TRBJ1-5; D: TRBD1; size: -; CDR3: CASSDGDRVNQPQHF; DNA: TGTGCCAGCAGCGATGGGGACAGGGTCAATCAGCCCCAGCATTTT
V: TRBV27; J: TRBJ2-7; D: TRBD2; size: -; CDR3: CASSWGSGTLYEQYF; DNA: TGTGCCAGCAGTTGGGGGAGCGGGACTCTCTACGAGCAGTACTTC
V: TRBV6-5; J: TRBJ1-4; D: -; size: -; CDR3: CAVGQTPPTNEKLFF; DNA: TGTGCCGTCGGGCAGACTCCACCAACTAATGAAAAACTGTTTTTT
V: TRBV18; J: TRBJ2-7; D: -; size: -; CDR3: CASSPQALEGSSYEQYF; DNA: TGTGCCAGCTCACCACAAGCACTAGAGGGGAGCTCCTACGAGCAGTACTTC
V: TRBV2; J: TRBJ1-5; D: -; size: -; CDR3: CASSVGNVNNQPQHF; DNA: TGTGCCAGCAGTGTGGGGAACGTAAACAATCAGCCCCAGCATTTT
V: TRBV5-1; J: TRBJ2-2; D: TRBD2; size: -; CDR3: CASSSFGVAGGDTGELFF; DNA: TGCGCCAGCAGCTCGTTTGGGGTAGCGGGAGGTGACACCGGGGAGCTGTTTTTT
V: TRBV6-5; J: TRBJ1-3; D: -; size: -; CDR3: CASSYSWGGVGNTIYF; DNA: TGTGCCAGCAGTTACTCGTGGGGGGGCGTTGGAAACACCATATATTTT
V: TRBV25-1; J: TRBJ2-2; D: TRBD2; size: -; CDR3: CASRWTSGAGELFF; DNA: TGTGCCAGCAGATGGACTAGCGGCGCCGGGGAGCTGTTTTTT
V: TRBV12-3/TRBV12-4; J: TRBJ1-1; D: -; size: -; CDR3: CASRHYSNTEAFF; DNA: TGTGCCAGCAGGCATTATTCGAACACTGAAGCTTTCTTT
V: TRBV28; J: TRBJ1-5; D: -; size: -; CDR3: CASSLSGRDSNQPQHF; DNA: TGTGCCAGCAGTTTATCGGGCAGGGATAGCAATCAGCCCCAGCATTTT
V: TRBV7-3; J: TRBJ2-1; D: -; size: -; CDR3: CASSLTRGEQFF; DNA: TGTGCCAGCAGCTTAACTAGGGGTGAGCAGTTCTTC
V: TRBV28; J: TRBJ2-6; D: TRBD2; size: -; CDR3: CASSWGGSGANVLTF; DNA: TGTGCCAGCAGTTGGGGGGGTAGCGGGGCCAACGTCCTGACTTTC
V: TRBV5-1; J: TRBJ1-6; D: -; size: -; CDR3: CASSLTRNNSPLHF; DNA: TGCGCCAGCAGCTTGACACGAAACAATTCACCCCTCCACTTT
V: TRBV19; J: TRBJ1-2; D: TRBD1; size: once; CDR3: CASSNPDRVYGYTF; DNA: TGTGCCAGTAGTAATCCGGACAGGGTCTATGGCTACACCTTC
V: TRBV19; J: TRBJ2-2; D: -; size: once; CDR3: CASSSDRGGTGELFF; DNA: TGTGCCAGTAGTTCCGACCGGGGAGGAACCGGGGAGCTGTTTTTT
V: TRBV7-8; J: TRBJ2-7; D: -; size: -; CDR3: CASKKQFGSYEQYF; DNA: TGTGCCAGCAAAAAGCAATTCGGGTCCTACGAGCAGTACTTC
V: TRBV4-3; J: TRBJ2-6; D: -; size: -; CDR3: CASSSNRASGANVLTF; DNA: TGCGCCAGCAGCTCTAACAGGGCTTCTGGGGCCAACGTCCTGACTTTC
V: TRBV5-5; J: TRBJ2-3; D: -; size: once; CDR3: CASSLQGSTDTQYF; DNA: TGTGCCAGCAGCTTACAGGGAAGCACAGATACGCAGTATTTT
V: TRBV3-1/TRBV3-2; J: TRBJ2-7; D: TRBD2; size: -; CDR3: CASSEGLAGLGEQYF; DNA: TGTGCCAGCAGCGAAGGACTAGCGGGACTCGGCGAGCAGTACTTC
V: TRBV10-3; J: TRBJ2-3; D: TRBD1; size: once; CDR3: CAISRGQGEIDTQYF; DNA: TGTGCCATCAGTCGGGGACAGGGGGAGATAGATACGCAGTATTTT
V: TRBV28; J: TRBJ2-3; D: TRBD2; size: -; CDR3: CASSFNRGLAGGLADTQYF; DNA: TGTGCCAGCAGTTTTAACAGAGGACTAGCGGGAGGGTTGGCAGATACGCAGTATTTT
V: TRBV7-9; J: TRBJ2-5; D: TRBD1; size: -; CDR3: CASSFRQGQETQYF; DNA: TGTGCCAGCAGCTTCCGACAGGGTCAAGAGACCCAGTACTTC
V: TRBV7-9; J: TRBJ1-2; D: -; size: -; CDR3: CATIPPPPYYGYTF; DNA: TGTGCCACCATCCCACCACCTCCCTACTATGGCTACACCTTC
V: TRBV5-1; J: TRBJ2-1; D: -; size: -; CDR3: CASSFGGLDNEQFF; DNA: TGCGCCAGCAGCTTTGGGGGGCTGGACAATGAGCAGTTCTTC
V: TRBV6-2/TRBV6-3; J: TRBJ2-7; D: -; size: -; CDR3: CASSYSSGRLEQYF; DNA: TGTGCCAGCAGTTACTCGTCGGGTCGGCTCGAGCAGTACTTC
V: TRBV28; J: TRBJ1-1; D: TRBD1; size: -; CDR3: CASTPGQGPSQAFF; DNA: TGTGCCAGCACACCGGGACAGGGGCCCAGTCAAGCTTTCTTT
V: TRBV7-2; J: TRBJ2-7; D: -; size: -; CDR3: CASSSPDGTYEQYF; DNA: TGTGCCAGCAGCTCCCCGGACGGAACCTACGAGCAGTACTTC
V: TRBV7-9; J: TRBJ2-7; D: -; size: -; CDR3: CASSLQGYEQYF; DNA: TGTGCCAGCAGCTTACAAGGATACGAGCAGTACTTC
V: TRBV28; J: TRBJ1-1; D: -; size: -; CDR3: CASTLGQFVTEAFF; DNA: TGTGCCAGCACCCTAGGACAGTTTGTCACTGAAGCTTTCTTT
V: TRBV24-1; J: TRBJ1-4; D: TRBD1; size: -; CDR3: CATSPGQGNEKLFF; DNA: TGTGCCACCAGTCCGGGACAGGGGAATGAAAAACTGTTTTTT
V: TRBV19; J: TRBJ1-2; D: -; size: -; CDR3: CASTRAGLANYGYTF; DNA: TGTGCCAGTACGCGGGCAGGGCTAGCTAACTATGGCTACACCTTC
V: TRBV18; J: TRBJ2-2; D: -; size: -; CDR3: CASSPTGRSANTGELFF; DNA: TGTGCCAGCTCACCCACGGGACGTTCCGCTAACACCGGGGAGCTGTTTTTT
V: TRBV28; J: TRBJ1-1; D: -; size: -; CDR3: CASSWGEGGDTEAFF; DNA: TGTGCCAGCAGCTGGGGTGAGGGAGGGGACACTGAAGCTTTCTTT
V: TRBV9; J: TRBJ2-2; D: TRBD2; size: once; CDR3: CASSVLSSGSGELFF; DNA: TGTGCCAGCAGCGTATTGTCTAGCGGGAGCGGGGAGCTGTTTTTT
V: TRBV19; J: TRBJ1-2; D: -; size: -; CDR3: CASSTQGKGNYGYTF; DNA: TGTGCCAGTAGTACTCAGGGAAAGGGTAACTATGGCTACACCTTC
V: TRBV27; J: TRBJ2-7; D: TRBD2; size: -; CDR3: CASSFLAGMGSYEQYF; DNA: TGTGCCAGCAGTTTCCTAGCGGGAATGGGTTCCTACGAGCAGTACTTC
V: TRBV6-5; J: TRBJ1-3; D: -; size: -; CDR3: CASRGNSGNTIYF; DNA: TGTGCCAGCAGGGGTAACTCTGGAAACACCATATATTTT
V: TRBV28; J: TRBJ1-2; D: TRBD1; size: -; CDR3: CASSFGRGRYGYTF; DNA: TGTGCCAGCAGTTTTGGCAGGGGGAGGTATGGCTACACCTTC
V: TRBV7-9; J: TRBJ2-7; D: -; size: -; CDR3: CASSLAVGLATYEQYF; DNA: TGTGCCAGCAGCTTAGCGGTTGGGCTAGCGACGTACGAGCAGTACTTC
V: TRBV7-9; J: TRBJ1-3; D: TRBD1; size: -; CDR3: CASTQGALSGNTIYF; DNA: TGTGCCAGCACACAGGGGGCTCTCTCTGGAAACACCATATATTTT
V: TRBV9; J: TRBJ2-3; D: TRBD2; size: -; CDR3: CASSFTVGVAGADTQYF; DNA: TGTGCCAGCAGCTTTACTGTGGGGGTAGCGGGAGCAGATACGCAGTATTTT
V: TRBV9; J: TRBJ2-1; D: TRBD2; size: -; CDR3: CASSASGSEYNEQFF; DNA: TGTGCCAGCAGCGCTAGCGGGAGTGAATACAATGAGCAGTTCTTC